Listed here is a single T cell receptor beta chain. Regarding treatment: randomized to nivolumab then ipilimumab (arm A) or the reverse (arm B). DNA-damaging chemotherapy had not been given to any patient beforehand. Live CD3+CD8+ CD19− CD56− cells were sorted from PBMCs. The data originate from a study of sequential checkpoint blockade in melanoma. About the research overall: Arm A got nivolumab then ipilimumab; arm B the reverse, 1:1. Each arm's sequence ended with maintenance nivolumab.

Clones were read by immunoSEQ multiplex PCR, and TCRdb kept only the in-frame ones, dropping some. The sample lists approximately 5,000 clones; about 68% were seen once. This CDR3 is built from 14 residues. Germline V lookup: CDR1 LGHNT, CDR2 FRNRAP. Deletions cut 2 bases from V and 3 bases from J, with 8 bases between. The TCR sequence derives from a human donor with melanoma. Sequencing was performed on CD8+ T cells sorted from blood (inferred from file names), taken from a patient given nivolumab and ipilimumab in sequence. The chain has TRBV12-5 and TRBJ1-3; D is undetermined. The CDR3 DNA follows: TGTGCTAGTGGTTTGCCCCTTTTTGGAAACACCATATATTTT. Translation: CASGLPLFGNTIYF.